This entry describes one TCR beta chain. Its antigen is not identified. CDR1 LGHDT and CDR2 YNNKEL come from the germline V gene (reference sequence). V was pared by 5 bases and J by 1 base, with 9 bases between. This CDR3 comprises 15 residues. The data were taken from a study of T cell responses to AZD1222 COVID-19 vaccine. Study findings and constraints: Repertoires were collected only later (after the peak T cell response had occurred). Unmutated variant regions reportedly attract nearly half of all spike-specific TCRs.

Sequenced by immunoSEQ multiplex PCR; TCRdb stores in-frame clones only, minus some. The table includes some 170,000 clones, approximately 88% detected once. This specimen was peripheral blood, taken on day 0 of AZD1222 vaccination. The chain recombines TRBV3-1 (or the pseudogene TRBV3-2) with TRBJ1-6; a possible D gene is TRBD1 (6 bases). The TCR comes from an adult in good health. Here the CDR3 reads CASSEGGSYNSPLHF. The CDR3 coding sequence is TGTGCCAGCAGCGAGGGGGGGTCCTATAATTCACCCCTCCACTTT.